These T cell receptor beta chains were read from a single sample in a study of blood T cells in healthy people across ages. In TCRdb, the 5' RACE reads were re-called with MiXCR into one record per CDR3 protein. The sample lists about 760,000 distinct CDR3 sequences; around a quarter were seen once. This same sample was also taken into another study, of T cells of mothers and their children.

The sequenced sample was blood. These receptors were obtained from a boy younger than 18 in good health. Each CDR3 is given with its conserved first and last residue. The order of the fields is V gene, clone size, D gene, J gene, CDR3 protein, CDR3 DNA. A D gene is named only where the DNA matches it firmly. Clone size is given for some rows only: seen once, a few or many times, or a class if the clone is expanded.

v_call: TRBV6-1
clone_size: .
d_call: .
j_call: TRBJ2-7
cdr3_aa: CASSDGRGSSYEQYF
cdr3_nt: TGTGCCAGCAGTGACGGACGGGGGAGCTCCTACGAGCAGTACTTC

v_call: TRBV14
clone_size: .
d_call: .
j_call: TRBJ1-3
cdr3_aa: CASSRDTALSGNTIYF
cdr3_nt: TGTGCCAGCAGCCGGGACACGGCCCTCTCTGGAAACACCATATATTTT

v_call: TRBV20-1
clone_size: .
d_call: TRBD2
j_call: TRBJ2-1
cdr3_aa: CSARDGALAGVHNEQFF
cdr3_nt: TGCAGTGCTAGAGATGGGGCCCTAGCGGGAGTTCACAATGAGCAGTTCTTC

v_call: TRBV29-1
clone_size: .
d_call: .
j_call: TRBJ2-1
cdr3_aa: CSVEDLGAEQFF
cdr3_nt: TGCAGCGTTGAAGATCTAGGGGCAGAGCAGTTCTTC

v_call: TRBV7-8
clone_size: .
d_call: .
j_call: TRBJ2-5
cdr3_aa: CASSGVQTQYF
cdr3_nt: TGTGCCAGCAGCGGGGTCCAGACCCAGTACTTC

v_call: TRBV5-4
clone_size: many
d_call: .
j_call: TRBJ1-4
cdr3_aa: CASSLVPTNEKLFF
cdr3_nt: TGTGCCAGCAGCTTGGTTCCAACTAATGAAAAACTGTTTTTT

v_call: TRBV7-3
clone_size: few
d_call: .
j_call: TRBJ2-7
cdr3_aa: CASSLTYGAYEQYF
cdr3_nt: TGTGCCAGCAGCTTAACGTATGGTGCCTACGAGCAGTACTTC

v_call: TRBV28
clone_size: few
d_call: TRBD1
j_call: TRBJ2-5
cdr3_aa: CASSVTGAHETQYF
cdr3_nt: TGTGCCAGCAGTGTGACAGGGGCGCACGAGACCCAGTACTTC

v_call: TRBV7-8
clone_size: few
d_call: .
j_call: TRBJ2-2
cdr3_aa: CASRGLGGAAGELFF
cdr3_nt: TGTGCCAGCAGGGGGCTTGGGGGTGCCGCCGGGGAGCTGTTTTTT

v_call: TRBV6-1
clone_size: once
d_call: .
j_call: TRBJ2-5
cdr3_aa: CASSQPMPSEVQETQYF
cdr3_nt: TGTGCCAGCAGTCAGCCTATGCCTAGCGAGGTACAAGAGACCCAGTACTTC

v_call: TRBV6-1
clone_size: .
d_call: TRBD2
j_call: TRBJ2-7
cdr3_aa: CASSADTVGFQRGYEQYF
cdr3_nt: TGTGCCAGCAGTGCCGATACCGTTGGGTTCCAGCGGGGTTACGAGCAGTACTTC

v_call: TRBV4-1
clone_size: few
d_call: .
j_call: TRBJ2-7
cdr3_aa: CASSQQWSRELHEQYF
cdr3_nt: TGCGCCAGCAGCCAACAGTGGTCCAGGGAACTCCACGAGCAGTACTTC

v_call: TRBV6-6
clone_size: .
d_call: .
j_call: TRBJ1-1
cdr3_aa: CASSYPMGDTEAFF
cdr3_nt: TGTGCCAGCAGTTACCCCATGGGTGACACTGAAGCTTTCTTT

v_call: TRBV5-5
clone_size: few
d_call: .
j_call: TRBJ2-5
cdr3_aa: CASSLYGLKQETQYF
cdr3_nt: TGTGCCAGCAGCCTCTACGGGCTGAAACAAGAGACCCAGTACTTC

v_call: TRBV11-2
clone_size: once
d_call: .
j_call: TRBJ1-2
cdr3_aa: CASSLGEVGYTF
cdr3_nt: TGTGCCAGCAGCTTAGGAGAGGTCGGCTACACCTTC

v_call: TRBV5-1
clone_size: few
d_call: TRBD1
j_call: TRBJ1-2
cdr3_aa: CASSLTGAGFYGYTF
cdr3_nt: TGCGCCAGCAGCTTGACAGGGGCCGGGTTCTATGGCTACACCTTC

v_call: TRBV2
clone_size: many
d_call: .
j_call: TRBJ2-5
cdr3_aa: CASSGLETQYF
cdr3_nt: TGTGCCAGCAGTGGGCTAGAGACCCAGTACTTC

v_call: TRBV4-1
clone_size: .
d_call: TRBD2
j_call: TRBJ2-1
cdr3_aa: CASSQLKREVGNEQFF
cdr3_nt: TGCGCCAGCAGCCAGTTGAAGCGGGAGGTCGGGAATGAGCAGTTCTTC

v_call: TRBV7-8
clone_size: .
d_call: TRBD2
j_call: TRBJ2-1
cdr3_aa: CASSLGSVTAGDLIPNEQLF
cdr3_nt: TGTGCCAGCAGCTTAGGATCGGTGACGGCGGGGGACCTCATCCCCAATGAGCAGCTCTTC

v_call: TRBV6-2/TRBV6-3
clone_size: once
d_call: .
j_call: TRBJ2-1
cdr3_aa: CASSYGLAINEQFF
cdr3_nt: TGTGCCAGCAGTTACGGGCTAGCGATCAATGAGCAGTTCTTC

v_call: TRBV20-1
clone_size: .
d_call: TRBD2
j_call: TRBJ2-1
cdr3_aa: CSARGGLAVYEQFF
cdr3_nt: TGCAGTGCTAGAGGGGGACTAGCTGTATACGAGCAGTTCTTC

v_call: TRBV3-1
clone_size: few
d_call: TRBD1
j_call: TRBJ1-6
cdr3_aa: CASSQGTGSTPLHF
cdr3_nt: TGTGCCAGCAGCCAAGGGACAGGGAGTACACCCCTCCACTTT

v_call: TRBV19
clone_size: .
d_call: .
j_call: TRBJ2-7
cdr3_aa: CATLLGGEQYF
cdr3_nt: TGTGCCACCCTTTTAGGCGGCGAGCAGTACTTC

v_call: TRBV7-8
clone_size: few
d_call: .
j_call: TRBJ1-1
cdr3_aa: CASSLEYSGLNTEAFF
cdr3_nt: TGTGCCAGCAGCTTAGAGTATTCAGGCCTGAACACTGAAGCTTTCTTT

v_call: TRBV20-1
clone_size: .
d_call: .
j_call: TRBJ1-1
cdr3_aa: CSAGETVGTEAFF
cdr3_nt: TGCAGTGCCGGGGAAACGGTCGGCACTGAAGCTTTCTTT

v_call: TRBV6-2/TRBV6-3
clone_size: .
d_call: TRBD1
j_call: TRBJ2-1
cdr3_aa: CASSPGQGFYEQFF
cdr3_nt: TGTGCCAGCAGTCCGGGACAGGGTTTCTATGAGCAGTTCTTC

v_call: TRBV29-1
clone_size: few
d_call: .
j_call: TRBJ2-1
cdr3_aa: CSVEAGGPVNEQFF
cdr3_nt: TGCAGCGTTGAGGCGGGCGGACCCGTCAATGAGCAGTTCTTC

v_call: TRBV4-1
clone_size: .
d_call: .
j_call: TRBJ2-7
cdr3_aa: CASSQGSGRDAYEQYF
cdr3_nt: TGCGCCAGCAGCCAAGGAAGTGGGCGGGACGCGTACGAGCAGTACTTC

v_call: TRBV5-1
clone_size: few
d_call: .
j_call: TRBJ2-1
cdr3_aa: CASSLPTPSKPSSYNEQFF
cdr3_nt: TGCGCCAGCAGCTTGCCCACCCCTAGTAAGCCCAGCTCCTACAATGAGCAGTTCTTC

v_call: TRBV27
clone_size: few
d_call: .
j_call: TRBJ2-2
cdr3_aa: CASSIGPGTGELFF
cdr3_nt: TGTGCCAGCAGTATCGGGCCCGGCACCGGGGAGCTGTTTTTT

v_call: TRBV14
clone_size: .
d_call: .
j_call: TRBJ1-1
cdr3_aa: CASSLISSLEAFF
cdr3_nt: TGTGCCAGCAGCCTCATTAGCTCCCTTGAAGCTTTCTTT

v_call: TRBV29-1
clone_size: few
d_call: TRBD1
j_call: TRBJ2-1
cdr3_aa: CSVERGRAPSYNEQFF
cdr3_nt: TGCAGCGTTGAGAGGGGGCGGGCCCCCTCCTACAATGAGCAGTTCTTC

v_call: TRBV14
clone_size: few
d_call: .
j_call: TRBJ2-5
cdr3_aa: CASSQASSAYVQYF
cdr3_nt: TGTGCCAGCAGCCAAGCGTCCTCCGCATATGTGCAGTACTTC

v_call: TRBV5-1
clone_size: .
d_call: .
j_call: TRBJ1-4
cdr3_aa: CASTQGAADEKLFF
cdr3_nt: TGCGCCAGCACCCAAGGGGCCGCGGATGAAAAACTGTTTTTT

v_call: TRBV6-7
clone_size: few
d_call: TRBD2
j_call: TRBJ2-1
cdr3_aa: CASSTELACSYNEQFF
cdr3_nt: TGTGCCAGCAGTACCGAACTAGCGTGCTCCTACAATGAGCAGTTCTTC

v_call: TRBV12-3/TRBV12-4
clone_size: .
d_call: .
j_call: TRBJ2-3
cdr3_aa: CASSSTSEGDTQYF
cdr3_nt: TGTGCCAGCAGTTCGACATCAGAAGGGGATACGCAGTATTTT

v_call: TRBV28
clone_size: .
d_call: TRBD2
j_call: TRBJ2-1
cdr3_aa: CASTHLAGAYNEQFF
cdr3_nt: TGTGCCAGCACCCACCTAGCGGGAGCCTACAATGAGCAGTTCTTC

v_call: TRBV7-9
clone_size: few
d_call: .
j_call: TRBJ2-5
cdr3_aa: CASSLVAMGQETQYF
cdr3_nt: TGTGCCAGCAGCTTAGTCGCGATGGGCCAAGAGACCCAGTACTTC

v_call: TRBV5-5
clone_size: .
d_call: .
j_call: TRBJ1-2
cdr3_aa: CASSLEFPGYTF
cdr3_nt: TGTGCCAGCAGCTTGGAATTCCCTGGCTACACCTTC

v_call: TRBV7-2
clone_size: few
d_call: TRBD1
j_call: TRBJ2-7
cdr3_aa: CASSKDRGLDEQYF
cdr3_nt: TGTGCCAGCAGCAAGGACAGGGGGCTCGACGAGCAGTACTTC

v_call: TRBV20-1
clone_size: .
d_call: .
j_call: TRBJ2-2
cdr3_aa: CSAEGRNTGELFF
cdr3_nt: TGCAGTGCAGAGGGACGTAACACCGGGGAGCTGTTTTTT

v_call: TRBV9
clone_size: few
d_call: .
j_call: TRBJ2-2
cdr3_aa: CASSVAKDKANTGELFF
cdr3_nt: TGTGCCAGCAGCGTAGCTAAGGACAAAGCGAACACCGGGGAGCTGTTTTTT

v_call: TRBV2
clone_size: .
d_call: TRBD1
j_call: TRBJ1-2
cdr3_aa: CASRSDRVGVNGYTF
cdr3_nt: TGTGCCAGCAGAAGCGACAGGGTGGGAGTCAATGGCTACACCTTC

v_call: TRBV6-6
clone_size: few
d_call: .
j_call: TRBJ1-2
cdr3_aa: CASSYGQLANYGYTF
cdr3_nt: TGTGCCAGCAGTTACGGCCAGCTAGCTAACTATGGCTACACCTTC

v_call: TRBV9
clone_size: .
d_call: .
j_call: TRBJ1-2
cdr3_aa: CASRNNYGYTF
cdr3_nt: TGTGCCAGCAGAAACAACTATGGCTACACCTTC

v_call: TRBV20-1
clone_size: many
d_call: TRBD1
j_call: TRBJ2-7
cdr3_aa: CSARGQGYEQYF
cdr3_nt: TGCAGCGCCCGAGGACAGGGCTACGAGCAGTACTTC

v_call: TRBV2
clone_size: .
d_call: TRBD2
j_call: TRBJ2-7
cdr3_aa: CASSGASGDYEQYF
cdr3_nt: TGTGCCAGCAGCGGTGCTAGCGGGGATTACGAGCAGTACTTC

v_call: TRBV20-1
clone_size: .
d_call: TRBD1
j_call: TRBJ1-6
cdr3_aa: CSARDRAGGNSPLHF
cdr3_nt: TGCAGTGCTAGAGATCGGGCAGGGGGCAATTCACCCCTCCACTTT

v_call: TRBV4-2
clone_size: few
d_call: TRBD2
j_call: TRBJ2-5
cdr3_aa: CASSQGTSGLETQYF
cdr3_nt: TGTGCCAGCAGCCAGGGGACTAGCGGCTTAGAGACCCAGTACTTC

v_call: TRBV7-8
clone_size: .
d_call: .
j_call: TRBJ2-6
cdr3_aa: CASSLDWAGANVLTF
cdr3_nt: TGTGCCAGCAGCTTAGATTGGGCTGGGGCCAACGTCCTGACTTTC

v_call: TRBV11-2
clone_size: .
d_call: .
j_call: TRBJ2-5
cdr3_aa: CASSLTLERETQYF
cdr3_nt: TGTGCCAGCAGCCTGACCTTGGAAAGGGAGACCCAGTACTTC

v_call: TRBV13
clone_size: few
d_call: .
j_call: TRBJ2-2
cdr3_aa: CASSSWTVTTGELFF
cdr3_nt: TGTGCCAGCAGCTCCTGGACAGTTACCACCGGGGAGCTGTTTTTT

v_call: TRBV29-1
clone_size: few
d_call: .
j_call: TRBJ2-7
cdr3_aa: CSVFPGDEQYF
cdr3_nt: TGCAGCGTCTTCCCGGGGGACGAGCAGTACTTC

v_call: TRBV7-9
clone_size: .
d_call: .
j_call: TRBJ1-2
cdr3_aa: CASSLVGGTYGYTF
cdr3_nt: TGTGCCAGCAGCTTAGTGGGCGGAACCTATGGCTACACCTTC

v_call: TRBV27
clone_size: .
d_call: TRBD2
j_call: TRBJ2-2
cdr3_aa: CASRLSLGLAENTGELFF
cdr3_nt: TGTGCCAGCCGTTTAAGTTTGGGTCTAGCGGAGAACACCGGGGAGCTGTTTTTT

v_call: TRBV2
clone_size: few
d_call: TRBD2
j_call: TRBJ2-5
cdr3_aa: CASSKGLAGRETQYF
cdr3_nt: TGTGCCAGCAGTAAAGGGCTAGCGGGACGAGAGACCCAGTACTTC

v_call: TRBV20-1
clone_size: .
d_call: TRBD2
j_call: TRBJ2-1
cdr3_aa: CSARASGRAYNEQFF
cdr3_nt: TGCAGTGCGCGCGCTAGCGGGAGGGCCTACAATGAGCAGTTCTTC